These 8 T cell receptor beta chains were all obtained from the same sample, sequenced in a study of T cell clones after liver transplantation (dated by TCRdb to about 2019). The library was prepared using the immunoSEQ multiplex PCR assay. In TCRdb, the immuneACCESS table is reduced to in-frame sequences with V and J assigned. These tables do not hold every clone; where another copy was compared, an unresolved V gene accounts for under half, and the others remain unexplained. The sample data list 50,000 to 60,000 clones, and around two thirds of these were observed just once. Approximately 3% of the sample goes to the ten largest clones. The material sequenced was CD4+ T cells from blood, taken at the roughly 16-month timepoint. Every receptor here comes from a human patient who received a liver transplant. It is possible that, after a transplant, some T cells come from the graft donor.

This clone has a handful of counts. This chain uses TRBV5-8 with TRBJ2-2, with D unresolved. The CDR3 is 15 amino acids. The V end lost 2 bases, the J end lost 1 base, and 9 bases lay between the germline ends. Germline-derived CDR1 and CDR2 are SGHTS and YDEGEE. CDR3 DNA: TGTGCCAGCAGCTTTGGAGCACTGAACACCGGGGAGCTGTTTTTT. It specifies CASSFGALNTGELFF.

This clone was seen once. The genes are TRBV25-1 and TRBJ2-1, with 15 bases aligning to TRBD2. Germline trimming cut 3 bases from V and 10 bases from J; bases unmatched to any gene: 7. The CDR3 consists of 16 residues. The germline V gene has CDR1 MGHDK and CDR2 SYGVNS. This CDR3 reads CASSDLGLAGGSEQFF. CDR3 coding DNA: TGTGCCAGCAGTGATTTGGGACTAGCGGGAGGCAGCGAGCAGTTCTTC.

The V call is TRBV30, the J call TRBJ1-1; 10 positions match TRBD1. J lost 8 bases, V lost 3 bases, and 3 bases had no gene match. Germline CDR1 is GTSNPN and CDR2 is SVGIG (reference sequence). The CDR3 covers 12 residues. This CDR3 reads CAWRADRGEAFF. The CDR3 coding sequence is TGTGCCTGGAGGGCGGACAGGGGGGAAGCTTTCTTT.

This clone was recorded only once. The chain employs TRBV20-1 and TRBJ2-2; no definite D call. Trimming removed 3 bases at V and 6 bases at J, with 5 bases between. Per the germline V gene, CDR1 is DFQATT and CDR2 is SNEGSKA (reference sequence). This CDR3 has 11 amino acids. CDR3 nucleotide sequence: TGCAGTGCTAGTCTTGCCGGGGAGCTGTTTTTT. This encodes CSASLAGELFF.

This chain joins TRBV5-6 and TRBJ1-1; perhaps TRBD1 as D (5 bases). The CDR3 covers 14 residues. The V gene's germline CDR1 is SGHDT and CDR2 YYEEEE. The germline V and J ends were trimmed by 3 bases and 6 bases, with 15 bases remaining between them. In DNA form, the CDR3 reads TGTGCCAGCAGCTCGATCCAGGGATGGGCTGAAGCTTTCTTT. Residues: CASSSIQGWAEAFF.

This chain joins TRBV7-7 and TRBJ2-6; 9 nucleotides line up with TRBD1. The CDR3 totals 17 residues. CDR1 SSHAT and CDR2 FNYEAQ come from the germline V gene (reference sequence). V shed 5 bases and J 1 base; nucleotides not matched to a gene: 6. The CDR3 region is CASSPGTGRSGANVLTF. The DNA of the CDR3 is TGTGCCAGCAGCCCGGGGACAGGGCGGTCTGGGGCCAACGTCCTGACTTTC.

This clone has just one count. The rearrangement links TRBV6-4 to TRBJ2-3; 10 bases align to TRBD2. Trimming took 2 bases from V and 7 from J; bases not matched to a gene: 6. Germline loops: CDR1 MRHNA, CDR2 SNTAGT. The CDR3 covers 15 residues. CDR3 amino acids: CASSDLAGAQYTQYF. The CDR3 nucleotides are TGTGCCAGCAGTGACCTAGCGGGGGCCCAATATACGCAGTATTTT.

This clone was seen more than once but under ten times. The chain links TRBV19 to TRBJ1-5; D gene uncertain. V shed 11 bases and J shed 4 bases, with 15 bases lying between them. This CDR3 has 13 residues. Germline CDR1 LNHDA, CDR2 SQIVND (reference sequence). The chain's CDR3 is CASRKEGNQPQHF. The CDR3 bases are TGTGCCTCAAGGAAGGAGGGAAATCAGCCCCAGCATTTT.